The entry below describes one T cell receptor beta chain. Per the germline V gene, CDR1 is SGHTA and CDR2 is FQGNSA. V gave up 1 base and J gave up 10 bases; unmatched junction bases: 14. The CDR3 length is 17 residues. These data originate in a study of T cell changes during pregnancy in multiple sclerosis. The data were produced by immunoSEQ multiplex PCR, yet TCRdb's version contains in-frame clones alone and is incomplete. The sample holds around 73,000 clones, around 92% seen once. The V gene is TRBV7-2, the J gene TRBJ2-1; 9 bases agree with TRBD2. The sample was peripheral blood, taken in the third trimester of pregnancy. This receptor was identified in a female donor in good health, enrolled as a control in a pregnancy study. The CDR3 DNA reads TGTGCCAGCAGCTTAGGTGGAGGGGCGGGAGGGGTCGGGGAGCAGTTCTTC. It encodes CASSLGGGAGGVGEQFF. The complete variable domain, with remaining parts taken from reference TRBV7-2 and TRBJ2-1, reads GAGVSQSPSNKVTEKGKDVELRCDPISGHTALYWYRQSLGQGLEFLIYFQGNSAPDKSGLPSDRFSAERTGGSVSTLTIQRTQQEDSAVYLCASSLGGGAGGVGEQFFGPGTRLTVL.